This TCR beta chain is drawn from a study of PD-L1 blockade in urothelial cancer. The overall study: Prior exposure to chemotherapy in patients amounted to 0 to 3 regimens received. Points from the study as a whole: Better progression-free and overall survival followed lower pretreatment blood clonality.

The assay was immunoSEQ multiplex PCR, and TCRdb's table has in-frame clones only and misses some. The profile shows tens of thousands of clones, roughly 89% of them singletons. About this clone: Its antigen is undetermined. This specimen includes other DNA sequences encoding the same CDR3.

The germline V and J ends were trimmed by 0 bases and 0 bases, with 6 bases remaining between them. The CDR3 runs to 14 residues. Germline CDR1 and CDR2: SGHRS and YFSETQ. Stated time point: pretreatment peripheral blood. Patient sample counts ranged from 1 to 8, pretreatment and on-treatment. The chain joins TRBV5-1 to TRBJ1-2; no firm D call. This sequence was found in a woman aged 60-70 years with urothelial cancer. The specimen was PBMCs, collected around atezolizumab (anti-PD-L1) treatment. The CDR3 bases are TGCGCCAGCAGCTTGGGAGACTCTAACTATGGCTACACCTTC. Its translation: CASSLGDSNYGYTF.